This T cell receptor beta chain stems from a study of control samples from healthy donors and cancer patients. Germline V lookup: CDR1 SGHTA, CDR2 FQGNSA. With 4 bases clipped from V and 4 bases from J, the junction kept 10 bases outside the gene matches. This CDR3 is built from 16 residues. Clones were read by immunoSEQ multiplex PCR, and TCRdb kept only the in-frame ones, dropping some. The sample yields 120,000 or so clones, around 90% seen once. The origin of this receptor is a man aged 45 to 65 in good health. V gene TRBV7-2 combines with J gene TRBJ1-2; 9 bases line up with TRBD1. Material for sequencing was blood. This CDR3 reads CASSSGTGSLGYGYTF. The CDR3 DNA is TGTGCCAGCAGCTCAGGGACAGGGTCTCTTGGCTATGGCTACACCTTC. The full variable domain, completed using reference TRBV7-2 and TRBJ1-2, is GAGVSQSPSNKVTEKGKDVELRCDPISGHTALYWYRQSLGQGLEFLIYFQGNSAPDKSGLPSDRFSAERTGGSVSTLTIQRTQQEDSAVYLCASSSGTGSLGYGYTFGSGTRLTVV.